The clone carrying this T cell receptor beta chain showed up just a few times. This entry belongs to a study of response to subunit inactivated influenza vaccine. CDR1 is SGHKS and CDR2 is YYEKEE in the germline V gene (reference sequence). The junction had 2 bases not matched to a gene; V was cut back by 3 bases and J by 3 bases. This CDR3 is 13 amino acids long. TCRdb processed the RT-PCR reads anew with MiXCR; each CDR3 protein has one entry. The table shows about half a million distinct CDR3 sequences, with approximately 24% occurring only once. This material consisted of CD4+ T cells sorted from PBMCs, taken roughly 5 days after vaccination. The sequence was collected from a man aged 45 to 65 who received an inactivated influenza vaccine. The chain uses TRBV5-5 and TRBJ2-5, with 7 positions matching TRBD1. The CDR3 spells CASSSGGEETQYF. CDR3 nucleotide sequence: TGTGCCAGCAGCTCAGGGGGTGAAGAGACCCAGTACTTC.